This TCR beta chain originates from a study of post-analysis software for immune sequencing data. Study-wide background: Relapsing-remitting, secondary progressive and progressive-relapsing multiple sclerosis were all included among the disease courses.

Prepared libraries of TCR beta cDNA carried unique molecular identifiers. TCRdb used MiXCR to reprocess the PCR reads, holding one entry per CDR3 protein. The sample gives fewer than 850,000 distinct CDR3 sequences, 30% of which show up once; more than 0.45% is in the top ten. In the case of this clonotype: Its antigen is not identified. The junction differs from germline at one of its ends, possibly a read error.

The study's findings and limits: Among roughly 5 TRBV segments more frequent in patients than controls were TRBV5-6, TRBV5-1 and TRBV20-1. Relative to controls, patients with multiple sclerosis showed significantly lower normalized Chao1 diversity.

Germline CDR1 DFQATT, CDR2 SNEGSKA (reference sequence). The CDR3 length is 17 residues. The specimen was blood. This chain connects TRBV20-1 to TRBJ2-1, with 13 positions matching TRBD2. The sequence came from a girl between 5 and 17 years old with multiple sclerosis. CDR3 in DNA: TGCGGTGCTAGGGCCGACGGACTAGCGGGGGCCCTCAATGAGCAGTTCTTC. Translation: CGARADGLAGALNEQFF.